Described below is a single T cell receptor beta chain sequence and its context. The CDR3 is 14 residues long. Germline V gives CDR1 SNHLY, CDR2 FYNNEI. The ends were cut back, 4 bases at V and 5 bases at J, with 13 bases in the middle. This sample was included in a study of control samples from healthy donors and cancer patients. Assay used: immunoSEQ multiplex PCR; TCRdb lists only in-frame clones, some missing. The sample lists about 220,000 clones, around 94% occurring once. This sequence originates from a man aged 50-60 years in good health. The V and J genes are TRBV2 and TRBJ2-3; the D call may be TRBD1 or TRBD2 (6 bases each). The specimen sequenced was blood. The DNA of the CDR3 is TGTGCCAGCAGTGCTCTAGGGGGGAAAGATACGCAGTATTTT. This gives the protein CASSALGGKDTQYF. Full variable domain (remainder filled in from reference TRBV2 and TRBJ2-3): EPEVTQTPSHQVTQMGQEVILRCVPISNHLYFYWYRQILGQKVEFLVSFYNNEISEKSEIFDDQFSVERPDGSNFTLKIRSTKLEDSAMYFCASSALGGKDTQYFGPGTRLTVL.